This T cell receptor beta chain originates from a study of T cells after yellow fever vaccination. On the study more broadly: Fractions with few cells were prepared using SMART-Seq v4 Ultra Low Input.

J was trimmed by 5 bases and V by 3 bases; bases with no gene match: 4. The CDR3 covers 13 residues. Germline V gene lookup returns CDR1 SGHNT and CDR2 YYREEE (reference sequence). Universal primer sites and UMIs were introduced during 5'RACE template-switching synthesis of TCR cDNA. TCRdb itself ran the 5' RACE reads through MiXCR, one entry per CDR3 protein. Here the sample spans a few hundred thousand distinct CDR3 sequences, 15% to 20% being singletons. This chain links TRBV5-4 with TRBJ2-7, with 8 bases fitting TRBD1. The receptor was derived from a man aged 25 to 40 who received the YFV17D yellow fever vaccine. The sequencing here drew on PBMCs, taken 15 days after the yellow fever booster vaccination. CDR3 sequence reads: CASSSGGLNEQYF. CDR3 sequence (DNA): TGTGCCAGCAGCTCAGGGGGCCTCAACGAGCAGTACTTC.